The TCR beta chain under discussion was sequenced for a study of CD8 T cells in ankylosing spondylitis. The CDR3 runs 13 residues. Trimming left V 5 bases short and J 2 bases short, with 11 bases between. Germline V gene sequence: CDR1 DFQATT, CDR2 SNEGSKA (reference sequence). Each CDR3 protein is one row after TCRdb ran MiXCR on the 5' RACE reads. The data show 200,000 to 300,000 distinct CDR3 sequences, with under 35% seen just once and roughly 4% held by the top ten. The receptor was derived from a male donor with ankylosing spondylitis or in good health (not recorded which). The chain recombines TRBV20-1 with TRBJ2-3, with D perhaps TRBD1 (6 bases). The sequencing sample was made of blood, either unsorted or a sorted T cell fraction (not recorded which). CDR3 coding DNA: TGCAGTGCTCCAAGGGACAACACAGATACGCAGTATTTT. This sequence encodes CSAPRDNTDTQYF.